Each of the 4 T cell receptor beta chains below was sequenced from the same sample in a study of beta chain features in type 1 diabetes. Sequenced material consisted of expressed TCRB transcripts (all of the isolated RNA was reverse transcribed). Assay used: immunoSEQ multiplex PCR; TCRdb lists only in-frame clones, some missing. Of around 500,000 clones listed, more than 9.5% are singletons. Sequenced: naive CD4+ T cells from blood. These receptors were taken from a woman aged 18-30 years in good health.

The rearrangement uses TRBV29-1 and TRBJ2-2, with TRBD1 matching over 9 bases. In germline, CDR1 is SQVTM, CDR2 ANQGSEA. The CDR3 runs 15 residues. Losses at the gene ends were 7 bases for V and 5 bases for J; bases not matched to a gene: 11. The CDR3 nucleotides are TGCAGCGGAACCCGTGGGACAGGGTTTACCGGGGAGCTGTTTTTT. Residues: CSGTRGTGFTGELFF.

There are a few counts of this clone. The chain couples TRBV11-3 to TRBJ1-4; the D is unclear. The germline V and J ends were trimmed by 2 bases and 4 bases, with 11 bases remaining between them. Germline V CDR1 and CDR2: SGHNT, YENEEA. The length of the CDR3 is 15 residues. CDR3 protein: CASSLHGPSNEKLFF. The CDR3 coding sequence is TGTGCCAGCAGCTTACACGGCCCAAGTAATGAAAAACTGTTTTTT.

V gene TRBV7-2 combines with J gene TRBJ1-1; tentative D call: TRBD1 (5 bases). Germline CDR1 reads SGHTA; CDR2 reads FQGNSA. V was shortened by 3 bases and J by 1 base, with 12 bases between the two germline ends. The length of the CDR3 is 15 residues. The CDR3 DNA follows: TGTGCCAGCAGCTTTTTGGGGGTGGGGAACACTGAAGCTTTCTTT. Its protein is CASSFLGVGNTEAFF.

This rearrangement joins TRBV15 to TRBJ2-3; D may be TRBD2 (6 bases). The germline V and J ends were trimmed by 4 bases and 4 bases, with 12 bases remaining between them. Germline loops: CDR1 LNHNV, CDR2 YYDKDF (reference sequence). The CDR3 covers 14 residues. This chain's CDR3 is CATSTYRLADTQYF. The CDR3 DNA is TGTGCCACCAGCACGTATCGACTAGCAGATACGCAGTATTTT.